This T cell receptor beta chain derives from a study of post-analysis software for immune sequencing data (dated by TCRdb to the mid-2010s). About the full investigation: Relapsing-remitting, secondary progressive and progressive-relapsing multiple sclerosis were recorded as disease courses, and subtype annotation was lacking for some patients. The patient repertoires were set against eleven to twelve previously published healthy control repertoires from donors whose ages ranged from roughly 6 to 25 years. A subset of samples was prepared in parallel using single-end sample barcoding, then pooled and co-amplified after Illumina adapter ligation.

The method behind the library was PCR. Sequencing took place on an Illumina HiSeq 2500. To reduce PCR and sequencing biases, unique molecular identifiers were incorporated into the TCR beta cDNA libraries. Roughly 500,000 cDNA molecules were obtained for every 1 to 10 million input T cells, so each molecule roughly corresponded to one T cell. The patient libraries were prepared and sequenced with the same protocol used for the earlier healthy control dataset. Within a given batch, samples were prepared together, multiplexed and sequenced on the same HiSeq lane. Under the source paper's analysis protocol: MIGEC was used to process the raw barcoded reads, and molecular identifier groups with only a single read were discarded before consensus assembly and CDR3 extraction. Clonotype tables were post-analysed with VDJtools, normalizing diversity by down-sampling all datasets to the smallest sample size. In repertoire overlap clustering, CDR3 amino acid sequences, but not nucleotide sequences, were matched to correct batch-related cross-sample contamination. TCRdb reran the public reads through fastp at Q25 and MiXCR, keeping productive beta chains. For every CDR3 protein sequence, its rows merge into one entry that carries the most common genes and DNA. These V and J calls originate from TCRdb's pipeline instead of the authors' own analysis. The table for this sample lists roughly 670,000 distinct CDR3 sequences; approximately 59% of them were counted only once. 10% to 12% of the sample belongs to the ten largest clones.

The germline V gene (reference sequence) specifies PRHDT as CDR1 and FYEKMQ as CDR2. Measured from the cysteine to the phenylalanine, the CDR3 is 14 residues long. Here the CDR3 DNA is all that survives: 42 bases in frame from base 1. TCR beta repertoires were profiled from peripheral blood of 13 young patients with multiple sclerosis to demonstrate the VDJtools post-analysis software. The patients with multiple sclerosis were children and adolescents between roughly 6 and 17 years of age. With respect to this clonotype: Its antigen is currently not known. Relative to the germline gene, one junction end is altered; a read error may explain this.

Results and caveats for the whole study, not just this receptor: The control group was slightly older than the multiple sclerosis patient group. Strong co-clustering of samples prepared in the same batch was shown by direct clustering with F measure, prompting a batch-effect correction. Compared with controls, multiple sclerosis patients had significantly lower normalized Chao1 diversity, a finding suggesting substantial peripheral T-cell clonal expansion. Roughly 5 TRBV segments, including TRBV5-6, TRBV5-1 and TRBV20-1, were significantly more frequent in patients than controls.

Recombination linked TRBV13 to TRBJ2-7; TRBD2 aligns with 7 central bases. Sequences were obtained from blood. The receptor was derived from a girl aged 2-10 years with multiple sclerosis. The CDR3 amino acid sequence is: CASSPHGGGYEQYF. The DNA reads TGTGCTAGCAGCCCCCATGGGGGGGGGTATGAGCAGTACTTC.